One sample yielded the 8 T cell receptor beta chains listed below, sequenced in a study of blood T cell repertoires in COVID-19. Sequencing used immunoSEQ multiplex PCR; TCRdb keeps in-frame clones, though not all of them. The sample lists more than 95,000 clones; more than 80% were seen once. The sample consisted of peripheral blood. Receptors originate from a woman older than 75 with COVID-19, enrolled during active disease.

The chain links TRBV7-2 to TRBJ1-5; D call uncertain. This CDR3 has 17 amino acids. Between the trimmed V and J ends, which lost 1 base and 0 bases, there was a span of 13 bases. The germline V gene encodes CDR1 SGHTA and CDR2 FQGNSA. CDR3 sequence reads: CASSLDAGGNSNQPQHF. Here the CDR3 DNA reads TGTGCCAGCAGCTTAGACGCGGGAGGCAATAGCAATCAGCCCCAGCATTTT.

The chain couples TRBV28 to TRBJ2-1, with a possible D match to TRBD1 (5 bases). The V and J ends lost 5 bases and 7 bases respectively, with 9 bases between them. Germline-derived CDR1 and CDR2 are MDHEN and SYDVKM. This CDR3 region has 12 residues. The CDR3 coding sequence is TGTGCCAGCAGTGGACAATTGAATGAGCAGTTCTTC. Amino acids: CASSGQLNEQFF.

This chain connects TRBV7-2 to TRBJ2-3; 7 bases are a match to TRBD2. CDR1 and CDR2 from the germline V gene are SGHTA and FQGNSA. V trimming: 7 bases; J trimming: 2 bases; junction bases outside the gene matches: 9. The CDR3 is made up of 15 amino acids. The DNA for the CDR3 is TGTGCCAGCAACACTCTGGGAGGGTTCACAGATACGCAGTATTTT. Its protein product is CASNTLGGFTDTQYF. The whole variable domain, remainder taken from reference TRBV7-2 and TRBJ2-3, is GAGVSQSPSNKVTEKGKDVELRCDPISGHTALYWYRQSLGQGLEFLIYFQGNSAPDKSGLPSDRFSAERTGGSVSTLTIQRTQQEDSAVYLCASNTLGGFTDTQYFGPGTRLTVL.

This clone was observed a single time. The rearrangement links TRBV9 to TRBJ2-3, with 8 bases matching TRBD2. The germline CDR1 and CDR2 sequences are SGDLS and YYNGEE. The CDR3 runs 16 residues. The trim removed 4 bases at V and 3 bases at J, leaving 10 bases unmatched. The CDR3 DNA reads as TGTGCCAGCAGCTATGCCTGGGGCGGGAGGACAGATACGCAGTATTTT. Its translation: CASSYAWGGRTDTQYF.

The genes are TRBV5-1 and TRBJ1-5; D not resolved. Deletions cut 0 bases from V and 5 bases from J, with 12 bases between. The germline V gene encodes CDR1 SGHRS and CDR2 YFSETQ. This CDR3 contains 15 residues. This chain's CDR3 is CASSLDGERHQPQHF. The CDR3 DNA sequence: TGCGCCAGCAGCTTGGATGGGGAGCGTCATCAGCCCCAGCATTTT. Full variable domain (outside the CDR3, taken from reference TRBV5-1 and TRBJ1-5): KAGVTQTPRYLIKTRGQQVTLSCSPISGHRSVSWYQQTPGQGLQFLFEYFSETQRNKGNFPGRFSGRQFSNSRSEMNVSTLELGDSALYLCASSLDGERHQPQHFGDGTRLSIL.

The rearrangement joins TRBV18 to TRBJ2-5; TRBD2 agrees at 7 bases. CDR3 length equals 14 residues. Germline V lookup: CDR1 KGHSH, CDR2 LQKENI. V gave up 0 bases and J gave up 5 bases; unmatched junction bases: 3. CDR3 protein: CASSPPTSRETQYF. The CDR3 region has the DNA TGTGCCAGCTCACCACCGACTAGCCGGGAGACCCAGTACTTC. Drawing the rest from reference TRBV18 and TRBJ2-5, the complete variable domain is NAGVMQNPRHLVRRRGQEARLRCSPMKGHSHVYWYRQLPEEGLKFMVYLQKENIIDESGMPKERFSAEFPKEGPSILRIQQVVRGDSAAYFCASSPPTSRETQYFGPGTRLLVL.

DNA for the CDR3: TGTGCCAGCAGTTCCTTCCAATGGGGGGCAGATACGCAGTATTTT. Translation: CASSSFQWGADTQYF. This chain links TRBV6-2 or TRBV6-3 with TRBJ2-3, with a possible D match to TRBD2 (6 bases). The CDR3 totals 15 residues. V was shortened by 4 bases and J by 4 bases, with 15 bases between the two germline ends. Germline CDR1 is MNHEY and CDR2 is SVGEGT.

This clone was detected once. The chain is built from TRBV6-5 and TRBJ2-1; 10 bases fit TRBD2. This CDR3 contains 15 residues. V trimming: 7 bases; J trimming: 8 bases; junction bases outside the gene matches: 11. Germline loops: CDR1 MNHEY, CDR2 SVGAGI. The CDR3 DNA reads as TGTGCCAGCAAGGAGCGGGAGGGCCTTGAGGATGAGCAGTTCTTC. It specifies CASKEREGLEDEQFF.